This T cell receptor beta chain was recovered during a study of molecular identifiers for immune sequencing clone quantification. The overall study: Naive CD8 cell RNA, from 20,000 or 100,000 cells, was split five ways in replicates, with four sequenced. Overall study findings and caveats: Over 99% of CMV-specific effector molecules, but under 1% of naive ones, were in clones above 20 copies.

Sorting selected naive CD8 T cells with a CD8+CD4-CCR7+CD45RA+ phenotype. Ten or more counts support this clonotype. Its antigen remains unidentified. Germline and junction disagree at one end, which may indicate a read error. Each CDR3 protein gets one entry after TCRdb re-called the PCR reads with MiXCR. This sample has about 640,000 distinct CDR3 sequences, with about 20% found just once. Germline V lookup: CDR1 SGHTA, CDR2 FQGTGA. The CDR3 loop spans 12 amino acids. The gene calls are TRBV7-3 and TRBJ1-1; D unclear. This TCR derives from a human donor in good health. Some libraries in this study had Jurkat cell RNA spiked in. The specimen sequenced was naive CD8+ T cells from blood, with Jurkat cell RNA spiked in. Subset in this sample: FACS-sorted CD8+CD4-CCR7+CD45RA+ naive T cells. The CDR3 DNA sequence: TGTGCCAGCAGTTTAATGGGTTCTGAAGCTTTCTTT. It yields the protein CASSLMGSEAFF. Using reference TRBV7-3 and TRBJ1-1 for the parts outside the CDR3, the full variable domain is GAGVSQTPSNKVTEKGKYVELRCDPISGHTALYWYRQSLGQGPEFLIYFQGTGAADDSGLPNDRFFAVRPEGSVSTLKIQRTERGDSAVYLCASSLMGSEAFFGQGTRLTVV.